The clone carrying this T cell receptor (beta chain) was counted once. Germline CDR1 MNHEY, CDR2 SMNVEV (reference sequence). This CDR3 has 13 amino acids. V lost 3 bases, J lost 8 bases, and 13 bases lay in between. PCR primers comprised 60 Vbeta and 13 Jbeta primers. TCRdb's copy holds only in-frame clones and misses some; the assay was immunoSEQ multiplex PCR. The sample includes over 150,000 clones, under 80% of them seen just once. This entry comes from a study of cytomegalovirus exposure and HLA in healthy donors. The chain recombines TRBV27 with TRBJ1-1; no firm D call. The TCR was taken from a man aged 40-49 years in good health and CMV-seronegative. Sequencing input: PBMCs. The CDR3 DNA follows: TGTGCCAGCAGTTTGTCGAACACAGTCGAAGCTTTCTTT. It encodes CASSLSNTVEAFF.